The 20 T cell receptor beta chains below come from one sample, sequenced in a study of T cell responses to AZD1222 COVID-19 vaccine (dated by TCRdb to the early 2020s). Interpreted using the paper, the time point label stands for: baseline before first vaccination. The library relied on the immunoSEQ multiplex PCR assay. Imported from immuneACCESS, the table was reduced by TCRdb to in-frame sequences with V and J called. These copies leave out some clones; in studies compared against another copy, an unresolved V gene accounts for under half, and the cause of the remainder is not known. The sample table lists about 150,000 clones, roughly 91% of them with a count of one. Jointly, the top ten make up over 1.1% of the sample. The material sequenced was peripheral blood, taken on day 0 of AZD1222 vaccination. These receptors were taken from an adult in good health.

V is TRBV7-2 and J is TRBJ2-1; a weak D match, TRBD2 (6 bases). V dropped 2 bases and J dropped 7 bases, with 15 bases sitting between them. The CDR3 is made up of 15 amino acids. Germline loops: CDR1 SGHTA, CDR2 FQGNSA. CDR3 bases: TGTGCCAGCAGCTTACGGACTATGTCTGTAAATGAGCAGTTCTTC. Translating gives CASSLRTMSVNEQFF.

The chain recombines TRBV12-3 or TRBV12-4 with TRBJ1-2; no definite D call. This CDR3 comprises 12 residues. Trimming shortened V by 1 base and J by 1 base, and 1 base separated the two germline ends. The CDR3 protein is CASSLDNYGYTF. The DNA for the CDR3 is TGTGCCAGCAGTTTAGATAACTATGGCTACACCTTC.

This rearrangement joins TRBV24-1 to TRBJ1-2; D may be TRBD1 (6 bases). The length of the CDR3 is 17 residues. V lost 2 bases to trimming and J lost 4 bases, with 19 bases between them. CDR1 is KGHDR and CDR2 is SFDVKD in the germline V gene. CDR3 sequence: CATSDWAQGHPLYGYTF. In DNA form, the CDR3 reads TGTGCCACCAGTGATTGGGCACAGGGTCACCCCCTCTATGGCTACACCTTC.

This chain connects TRBV19 to TRBJ1-5, with TRBD1 identical over 7 bases. This CDR3 contains 15 residues. With 3 bases clipped from V and 2 bases from J, the junction kept 4 bases outside the gene matches. The germline gives CDR1 LNHDA, CDR2 SQIVND (reference sequence). For the CDR3, the DNA is TGTGCCAGTAGTATCGCAGACAGGGGCAATCAGCCCCAGCATTTT. Encoded protein: CASSIADRGNQPQHF.

V gene TRBV9 combines with J gene TRBJ1-1; maybe TRBD1 (5 bases). Germline V lookup: CDR1 SGDLS, CDR2 YYNGEE. Trimming removed 0 bases from V and 3 bases from J, with 15 bases in between. The CDR3 spans 16 residues. The CDR3 DNA sequence: TGTGCCAGCAGCGTAGCTGTTTGGGGCGCCGACACTGAAGCTTTCTTT. Translating it yields CASSVAVWGADTEAFF.

This chain connects TRBV11-1 to TRBJ1-4, with a possible D match to TRBD1 (5 bases). CDR1 and CDR2 (germline): SGHAT, FQDESV (reference sequence). V lost 5 bases and J 0 bases, leaving 13 bases between the germline ends. The CDR3 has 16 residues. The CDR3 nucleotides read TGTGCCAGCAGCACCCCGGGGGGGGCAACTAATGAAAAACTGTTTTTT. This translates into CASSTPGGATNEKLFF.

In its sample, this clone was seen once. CDR3 amino acids: CASSANGATTSGEPNLNEQFF. In DNA form, the CDR3 reads TGTGCCAGCTCAGCAAATGGGGCAACGACTAGCGGGGAGCCAAATCTCAATGAGCAGTTCTTC. V gene TRBV18 combines with J gene TRBJ2-1, with 11 nucleotides matching TRBD2. With V trimmed by 5 bases and J by 6 bases, 24 bases remained unmatched. Germline loops: CDR1 KGHSH, CDR2 LQKENI. CDR3 length: 21 residues.

This clone was counted once. The chain links TRBV5-1 to TRBJ2-5; 12 bases match TRBD2. CDR3 size: 17 residues. V dropped 0 bases and J dropped 5; count of bases not matched to a gene: 8. The germline gives CDR1 SGHRS, CDR2 YFSETQ. CDR3 region: CASSLGLAGGPWETQYF. The CDR3 DNA reads TGCGCCAGCAGCTTGGGTCTAGCGGGGGGGCCTTGGGAGACCCAGTACTTC.

This rearrangement joins TRBV18 to TRBJ2-5; D gene uncertain. V shed 3 bases and J shed 5 bases, with 16 bases lying between them. CDR1 and CDR2 from the germline V gene are KGHSH and LQKENI. The CDR3 is 15 residues long. CDR3 bases: TGTGCCAGCTCACCGGTCGTGGCTGCCCGGGAGACCCAGTACTTC. Translated: CASSPVVAARETQYF. The variable domain in full, with the rest retrieved from reference TRBV18 and TRBJ2-5, is NAGVMQNPRHLVRRRGQEARLRCSPMKGHSHVYWYRQLPEEGLKFMVYLQKENIIDESGMPKERFSAEFPKEGPSILRIQQVVRGDSAAYFCASSPVVAARETQYFGPGTRLLVL.

V usage is TRBV15 and J usage is TRBJ2-1; D gene ambiguous. Germline V CDR1 and CDR2: LNHNV, YYDKDF (reference sequence). The CDR3 contains 14 residues. Trimming cost V 0 bases and J 9 bases, with 12 bases left between them. CDR3 bases: TGTGCCACCAGCAGAGATCCCGTAAGGAGTGAGCAGTTCTTC. Translation gives CATSRDPVRSEQFF.

This chain uses TRBV7-9 with TRBJ2-7; no clear D. The V end was cut by 6 bases, the J end by 7 bases, with 19 bases between. The CDR3 runs 14 residues. The germline V gene has CDR1 SEHNR and CDR2 FQNEAQ (reference sequence). The CDR3: CASSLATGWWEQYF. CDR3 in DNA: TGTGCCAGCAGTCTCGCGACGGGCTGGTGGGAGCAGTACTTC.

V usage is TRBV10-3 and J usage is TRBJ1-3; no clear D. Germline V CDR1 and CDR2: ENHRY, SYGVKD. The CDR3 runs to 16 residues. V was shortened by 6 bases and J by 0 bases, with 15 bases between the two germline ends. DNA for the CDR3: TGTGCCATCAGACACTGGACGGAGAACTCTGGAAACACCATATATTTT. This gives the protein CAIRHWTENSGNTIYF.

The rearrangement links TRBV11-3 to TRBJ2-2; no clear D gene. Germline CDR1 and CDR2: SGHNT and YENEEA. Between the trimmed V and J ends, which lost 5 bases and 4 bases, there was a span of 29 bases. The CDR3 has 20 amino acids. This chain's CDR3 is CASSQGPGNLLRPVTGELFF. The CDR3 DNA reads as TGTGCCAGCAGCCAAGGGCCAGGAAACCTACTCCGGCCCGTCACCGGGGAGCTGTTTTTT.

This clone was seen only once. This chain links TRBV30 with TRBJ1-1, with 10 bases matching TRBD1. The germline CDR1 and CDR2 sequences are GTSNPN and SVGIG (reference sequence). V was clipped by 5 bases and J by 6 bases; unmatched bases: 3. There are 12 residues in the CDR3. The CDR3 protein is CAWDRGPAEAFF. The CDR3 region has the DNA TGTGCCTGGGACAGGGGGCCGGCTGAAGCTTTCTTT.

The V gene is TRBV11-1, the J gene TRBJ1-1, with a weak D call TRBD1 (5 bases). V lost 5 bases and J lost 2, with 12 bases in between. Germline CDR1 is SGHAT and CDR2 is FQDESV (reference sequence). CDR3 length: 14 amino acids. For the CDR3, the DNA is TGTGCCAGCAGCCCCGAGGACACTAACACTGAAGCTTTCTTT. It specifies CASSPEDTNTEAFF. The full variable domain, rest sourced from reference TRBV11-1 and TRBJ1-1, is EAEVAQSPRYKITEKSQAVAFWCDPISGHATLYWYRQILGQGPELLVQFQDESVVDDSQLPKDRFSAERLKGVDSTLKIQPAELGDSAMYLCASSPEDTNTEAFFGQGTRLTVV.

This chain joins TRBV7-2 and TRBJ2-7, with 7 nucleotides matching TRBD1. The CDR3 consists of 16 residues. The J segment lost 7 bases and the V segment lost 5 bases, leaving 17 bases of the junction unmatched. CDR1 is SGHTA, CDR2 FQGNSA, per germline. DNA for the CDR3: TGTGCCAGCAGCCTCTCGGGACAGCCTTCGGTCCTTGAGCAGTACTTC. This translates into CASSLSGQPSVLEQYF.

The CDR3 spells CASSFRIGQGRTLNEQYF. The CDR3 coding sequence is TGTGCCAGCAGTTTCCGAATCGGACAGGGAAGAACCCTCAACGAGCAGTACTTC. This chain joins TRBV27 and TRBJ2-7; 8 positions agree with TRBD1. CDR1 is MNHEY and CDR2 is SMNVEV in the germline V gene (reference sequence). The trim removed 3 bases at V and 5 bases at J, leaving 18 bases unmatched. There are 18 residues in the CDR3.

The rearrangement joins TRBV12-5 to TRBJ2-5; TRBD1 aligns across 8 bases. Trimming at V came to 0 bases and at J to 4 bases, leaving 16 bases not matched to a gene. This CDR3 comprises 19 residues. Germline CDR1 reads LGHNT; CDR2 reads FRNRAP. The CDR3 sequence is CASGLVPNWGQELIETQYF. The CDR3 DNA reads TGTGCTAGTGGTTTGGTCCCAAACTGGGGACAGGAATTAATAGAGACCCAGTACTTC.

This chain uses TRBV11-2 with TRBJ1-4; no clear D. The V end was cut by 0 bases, the J end by 8 bases, with 13 bases between. This CDR3 region has 15 residues. Germline-derived CDR1 and CDR2 are SGHAT and FQNNGV. The CDR3 DNA follows: TGTGCCAGCAGCTTAGATCGCGGCCGTAGGGAAAAACTGTTTTTT. This codes for CASSLDRGRREKLFF.

The rearrangement links TRBV30 to TRBJ2-7, with TRBD1 matching 9 bases. Trimming at V came to 5 bases and at J to 4 bases, leaving 6 bases not matched to a gene. Germline V lookup: CDR1 GTSNPN, CDR2 SVGIG (reference sequence). CDR3 length equals 13 residues. The DNA of the CDR3 is TGTGCCTGGGGGACAGGGTTATTGTACGAGCAGTACTTC. Translated: CAWGTGLLYEQYF.